What follows are 7 T cell receptor beta chains derived from one specimen sequenced in a study of human T cells and chemical hapten exposure. As for time point: healthy volunteer bleed at 2 weeks. Total RNA was isolated from whole blood that had not been fractionated. TCRdb itself ran the RACE reads through MiXCR, one entry per CDR3 protein. The profile shows roughly 130,000 distinct CDR3 sequences, roughly 9.5% of them singletons. Sequencing was carried out using whole blood. These receptor sequences come from a male donor in good health. Some clones in this sample may be carry-over from other donors' samples.

This clonotype was picked up many times. The chain recombines TRBV29-1 with TRBJ2-7; TRBD2 agrees at 10 bases. Germline V gives CDR1 SQVTM, CDR2 ANQGSEA. The V gene end was trimmed by 4 bases and the J gene end by 5 bases; junction bases not matched to a gene: 5. The CDR3 loop spans 13 amino acids. CDR3 sequence: CSVVSGTSDEQYF. CDR3 DNA: TGCAGCGTTGTCTCCGGGACTAGCGACGAGCAGTACTTC.

This rearrangement joins TRBV7-9 to TRBJ1-6; a weak D match, TRBD1 (5 bases). Germline V gene data show CDR1 as SEHNR and CDR2 as FQNEAQ (reference sequence). This CDR3 is built from 14 residues. V was trimmed by 2 bases and J by 5 bases, leaving 7 bases between them. This CDR3 is CASSLQQDNSPLHF. CDR3 bases: TGTGCCAGCAGCTTACAACAGGATAATTCACCCCTCCACTTT. The full variable domain, its missing parts supplied by reference TRBV7-9 and TRBJ1-6, is DTGVSQNPRHKITKRGQNVTFRCDPISEHNRLYWYRQTLGQGPEFLTYFQNEAQLEKSRLLSDRFSAERPKGSFSTLEIQRTEQGDSAMYLCASSLQQDNSPLHFGNGTRLTVT.

This clonotype was recorded many times. The chain recombines TRBV11-2 with TRBJ2-5, with 8 bases matching TRBD2. The CDR3 covers 15 residues. V was clipped by 3 bases and J by 5 bases; unmatched bases: 8. Germline V CDR1 and CDR2: SGHAT, FQNNGV. The CDR3 loop reads CASSLPGGVRETQYF. In DNA, the CDR3 is TGTGCCAGCAGCTTGCCGGGAGGGGTACGGGAGACCCAGTACTTC.

The chain carries TRBV20-1 and TRBJ1-5; D unclear. Per the germline V gene, CDR1 is DFQATT and CDR2 is SNEGSKA (reference sequence). The CDR3 length is 13 residues. V lost 6 bases and J 3 bases, leaving 12 bases between the germline ends. The CDR3 here is CSAGRGDNQPQHF. The CDR3 coding sequence is TGCAGTGCAGGGCGGGGAGACAATCAGCCCCAGCATTTT.

Comment on this clonotype: Compared with germline, one end of the junction differs, possibly owing to a read error. The chain uses TRBV5-4 and TRBJ2-5; 7 positions agree with TRBD1. The germline CDR1 and CDR2 sequences are SGHNT and YYREEE (reference sequence). CDR3 length: 15 residues. The CDR3 here is CASSFSQGVQETRYF. DNA for the CDR3: TGTGCCAGCAGCTTTTCGCAGGGGGTACAAGAGACCCGGTACTTC.

The sample holds a few counts of this clonotype. The genes are TRBV29-1 and TRBJ1-2, with D possibly TRBD1 on 6 matching bases. The CDR3 spans 15 residues. CDR1 is SQVTM, CDR2 ANQGSEA, per germline. The V and J ends lost 0 bases and 8 bases respectively, with 19 bases between them. The CDR3: CSVEDPGSTGWGYTF. The CDR3 DNA reads as TGCAGCGTTGAAGATCCAGGGAGCACAGGGTGGGGCTACACCTTC.

The rearrangement links TRBV5-1 to TRBJ2-7; 11 positions agree with TRBD1. The V segment lost 3 bases and the J segment 7 bases; nucleotides outside the gene matches: 6. Germline V gene data show CDR1 as SGHRS and CDR2 as YFSETQ. The CDR3 runs 14 residues. CDR3 amino acids: CASSSRDRGREQYF. DNA for the CDR3: TGCGCCAGCAGCTCCCGGGACAGGGGGAGAGAGCAGTACTTC.